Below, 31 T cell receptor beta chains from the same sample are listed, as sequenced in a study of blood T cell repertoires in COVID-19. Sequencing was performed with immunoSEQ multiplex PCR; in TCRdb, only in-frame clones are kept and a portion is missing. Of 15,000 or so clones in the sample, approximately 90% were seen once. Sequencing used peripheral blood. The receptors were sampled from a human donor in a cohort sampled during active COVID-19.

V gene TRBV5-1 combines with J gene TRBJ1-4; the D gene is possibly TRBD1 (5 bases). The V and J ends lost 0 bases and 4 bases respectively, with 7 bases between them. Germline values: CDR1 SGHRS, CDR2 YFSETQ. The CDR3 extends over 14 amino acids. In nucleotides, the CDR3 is TGCGCCAGCAGCTTGGGTCAGGGTAATGAAAAACTGTTTTTT. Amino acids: CASSLGQGNEKLFF. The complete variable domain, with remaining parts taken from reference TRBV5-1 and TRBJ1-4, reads KAGVTQTPRYLIKTRGQQVTLSCSPISGHRSVSWYQQTPGQGLQFLFEYFSETQRNKGNFPGRFSGRQFSNSRSEMNVSTLELGDSALYLCASSLGQGNEKLFFGSGTQLSVL.

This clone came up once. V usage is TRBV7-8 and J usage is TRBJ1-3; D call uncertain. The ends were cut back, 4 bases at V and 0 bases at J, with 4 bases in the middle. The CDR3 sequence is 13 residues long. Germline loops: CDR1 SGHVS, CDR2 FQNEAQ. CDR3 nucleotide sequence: TGTGCCAGCAGCTCACACTCTGGAAACACCATATATTTT. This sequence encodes CASSSHSGNTIYF.

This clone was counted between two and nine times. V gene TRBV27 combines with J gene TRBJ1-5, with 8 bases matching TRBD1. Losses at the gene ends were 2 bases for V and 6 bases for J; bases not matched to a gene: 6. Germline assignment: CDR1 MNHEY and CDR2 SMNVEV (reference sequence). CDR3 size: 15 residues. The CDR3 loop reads CASSLTGGASQPQHF. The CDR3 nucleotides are TGTGCCAGCAGTTTAACAGGGGGAGCCAGTCAGCCCCAGCATTTT.

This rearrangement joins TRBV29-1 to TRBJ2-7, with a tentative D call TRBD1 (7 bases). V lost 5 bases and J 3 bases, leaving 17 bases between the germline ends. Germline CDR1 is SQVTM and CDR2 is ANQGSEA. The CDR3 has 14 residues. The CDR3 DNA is TGCAGCGTTCTAGCCAGGGGGGAAATCTACGAGCAGTACTTC. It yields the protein CSVLARGEIYEQYF.

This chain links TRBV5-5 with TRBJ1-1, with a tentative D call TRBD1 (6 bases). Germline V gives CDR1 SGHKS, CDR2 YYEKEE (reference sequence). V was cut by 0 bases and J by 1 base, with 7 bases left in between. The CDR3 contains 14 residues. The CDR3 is CASSLVDRNTEAFF. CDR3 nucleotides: TGTGCCAGCAGCTTGGTGGACAGGAACACTGAAGCTTTCTTT.

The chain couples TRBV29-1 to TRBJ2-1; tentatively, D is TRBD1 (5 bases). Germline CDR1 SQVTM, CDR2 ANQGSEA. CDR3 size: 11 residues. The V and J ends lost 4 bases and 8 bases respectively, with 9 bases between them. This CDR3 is CSVGRADEQFF. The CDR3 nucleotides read TGCAGCGTTGGCAGGGCGGATGAGCAGTTCTTC.

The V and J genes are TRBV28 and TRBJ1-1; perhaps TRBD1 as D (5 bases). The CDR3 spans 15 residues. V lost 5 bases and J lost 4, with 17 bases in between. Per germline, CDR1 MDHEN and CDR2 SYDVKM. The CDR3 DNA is TGTGCCAGCAGTCCCACCCCGCAGGGCTTCACTGAAGCTTTCTTT. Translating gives CASSPTPQGFTEAFF.

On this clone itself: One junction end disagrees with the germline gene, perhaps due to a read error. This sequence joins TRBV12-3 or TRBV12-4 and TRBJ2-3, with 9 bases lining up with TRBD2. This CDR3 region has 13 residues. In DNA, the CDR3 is TGTGCCAGCAGTTTGGGGACAGCGGGGGGCCGGCATTTT. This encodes CASSLGTAGGRHF.

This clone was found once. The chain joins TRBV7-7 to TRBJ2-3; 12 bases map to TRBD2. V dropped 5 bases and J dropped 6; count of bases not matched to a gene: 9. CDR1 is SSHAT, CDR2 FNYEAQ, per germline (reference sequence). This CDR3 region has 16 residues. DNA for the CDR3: TGTGCCAGCAGCCCTAGACTAGCGGGAGTAGTCGATACGCAGTATTTT. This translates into CASSPRLAGVVDTQYF.

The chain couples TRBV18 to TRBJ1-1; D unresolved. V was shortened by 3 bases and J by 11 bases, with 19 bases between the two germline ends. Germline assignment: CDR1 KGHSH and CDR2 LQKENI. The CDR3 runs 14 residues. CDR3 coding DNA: TGTGCCAGCTCACCCGGGATGGCAGAATCGTGGGCTTTCTTT. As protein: CASSPGMAESWAFF.

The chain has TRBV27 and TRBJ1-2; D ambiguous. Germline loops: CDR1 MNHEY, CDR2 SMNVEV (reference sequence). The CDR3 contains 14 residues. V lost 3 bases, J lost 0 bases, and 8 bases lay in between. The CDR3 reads CASSFSPSNYGYTF. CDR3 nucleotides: TGTGCCAGCAGTTTCTCTCCTTCTAACTATGGCTACACCTTC.

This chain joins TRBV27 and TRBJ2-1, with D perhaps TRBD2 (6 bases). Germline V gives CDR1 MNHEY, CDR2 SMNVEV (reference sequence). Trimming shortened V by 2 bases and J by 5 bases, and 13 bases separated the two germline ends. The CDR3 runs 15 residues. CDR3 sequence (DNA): TGTGCCAGCAGTTTAGGAGGGGCCCCAAACAATGAGCAGTTCTTC. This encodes CASSLGGAPNNEQFF.

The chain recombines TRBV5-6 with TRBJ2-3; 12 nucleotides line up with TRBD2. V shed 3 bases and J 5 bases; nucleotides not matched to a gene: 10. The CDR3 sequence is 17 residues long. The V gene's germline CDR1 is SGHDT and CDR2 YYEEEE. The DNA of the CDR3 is TGTGCCAGCAGCTCGGCCGGGACTAGCGGGTTGTTAGATACGCAGTATTTT. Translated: CASSSAGTSGLLDTQYF.

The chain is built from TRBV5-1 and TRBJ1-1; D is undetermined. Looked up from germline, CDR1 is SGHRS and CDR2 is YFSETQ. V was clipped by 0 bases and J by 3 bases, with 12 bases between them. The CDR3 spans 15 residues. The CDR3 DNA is TGCGCCAGCAGCTTGGGTGGGCAGATCCACACTGAAGCTTTCTTT. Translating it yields CASSLGGQIHTEAFF.

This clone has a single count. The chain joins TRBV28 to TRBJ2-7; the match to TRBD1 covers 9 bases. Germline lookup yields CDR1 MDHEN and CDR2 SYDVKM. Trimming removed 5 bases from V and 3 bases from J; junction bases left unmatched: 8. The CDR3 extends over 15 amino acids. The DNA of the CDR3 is TGTGCCAGCAGTCAAGTGGGGACAGGGCACTACGAGCAGTACTTC. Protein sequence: CASSQVGTGHYEQYF.

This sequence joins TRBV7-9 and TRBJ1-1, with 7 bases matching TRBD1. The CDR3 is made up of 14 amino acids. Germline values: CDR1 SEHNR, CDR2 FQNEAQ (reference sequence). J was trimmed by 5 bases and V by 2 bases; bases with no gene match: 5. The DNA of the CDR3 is TGTGCCAGCAGCTTATCAGGGGGTCTGACTGAAGCTTTCTTT. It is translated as CASSLSGGLTEAFF.

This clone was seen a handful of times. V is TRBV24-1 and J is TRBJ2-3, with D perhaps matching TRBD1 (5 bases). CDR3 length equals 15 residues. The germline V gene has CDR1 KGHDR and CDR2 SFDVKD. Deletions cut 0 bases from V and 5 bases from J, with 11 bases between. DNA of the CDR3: TGTGCCACCAGTGATTTGGGACAACGCCTAGATACGCAGTATTTT. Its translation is CATSDLGQRLDTQYF.

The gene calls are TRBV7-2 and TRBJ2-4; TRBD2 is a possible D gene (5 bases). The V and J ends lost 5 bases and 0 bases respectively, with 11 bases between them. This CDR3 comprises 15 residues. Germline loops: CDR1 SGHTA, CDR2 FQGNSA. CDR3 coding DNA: TGTGCCAGCAGCCTCGGACGGGGAGCCAAAAACATTCAGTACTTC. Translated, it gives CASSLGRGAKNIQYF.

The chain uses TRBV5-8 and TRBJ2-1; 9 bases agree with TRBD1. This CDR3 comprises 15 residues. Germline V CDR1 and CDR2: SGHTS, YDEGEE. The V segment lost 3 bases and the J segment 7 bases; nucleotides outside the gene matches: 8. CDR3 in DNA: TGTGCCAGCAGCTCCTGGGGACAGGGTAGGAATGAGCAGTTCTTC. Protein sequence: CASSSWGQGRNEQFF. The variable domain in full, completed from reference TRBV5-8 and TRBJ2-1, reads EAGVTQSPTHLIKTRGQQATLRCSPISGHTSVYWYQQALGLGLQFLLWYDEGEERNRGNFPPRFSGRQFPNYSSELNVNALELEDSALYLCASSSWGQGRNEQFFGPGTRLTVL.

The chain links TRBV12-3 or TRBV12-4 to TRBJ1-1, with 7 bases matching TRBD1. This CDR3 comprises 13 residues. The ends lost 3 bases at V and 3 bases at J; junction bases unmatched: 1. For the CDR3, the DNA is TGTGCCAGCAGTTTGACAGGGTACACTGAAGCTTTCTTT. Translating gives CASSLTGYTEAFF.

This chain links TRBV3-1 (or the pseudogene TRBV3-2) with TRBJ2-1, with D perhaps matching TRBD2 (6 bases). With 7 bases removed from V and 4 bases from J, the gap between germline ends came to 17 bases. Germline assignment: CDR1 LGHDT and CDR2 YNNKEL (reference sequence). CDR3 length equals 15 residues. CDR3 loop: CASTTRETPYNEQFF. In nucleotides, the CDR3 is TGTGCCAGCACCACTCGGGAGACTCCGTACAATGAGCAGTTCTTC.

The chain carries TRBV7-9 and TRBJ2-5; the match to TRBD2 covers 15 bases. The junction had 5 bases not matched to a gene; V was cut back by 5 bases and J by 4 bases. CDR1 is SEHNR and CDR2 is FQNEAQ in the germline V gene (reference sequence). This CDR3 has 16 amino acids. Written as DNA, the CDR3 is TGTGCCAGCAGCATGGGGGGACTAGCGGGAGGAGAGACCCAGTACTTC. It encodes CASSMGGLAGGETQYF.

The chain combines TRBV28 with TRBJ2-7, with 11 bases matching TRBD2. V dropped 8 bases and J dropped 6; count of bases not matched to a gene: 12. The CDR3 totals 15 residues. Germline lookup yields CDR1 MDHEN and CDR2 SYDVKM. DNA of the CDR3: TGTGCCAGCGGGAGACTAGCGGGATTCGCCGCCGAGCAGTACTTC. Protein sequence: CASGRLAGFAAEQYF.

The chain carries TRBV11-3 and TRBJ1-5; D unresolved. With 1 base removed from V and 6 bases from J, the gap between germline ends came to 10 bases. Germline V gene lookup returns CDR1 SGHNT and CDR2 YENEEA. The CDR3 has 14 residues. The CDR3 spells CASSLVGGVQPQHF. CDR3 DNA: TGTGCCAGCAGCTTAGTAGGAGGCGTTCAGCCCCAGCATTTT.

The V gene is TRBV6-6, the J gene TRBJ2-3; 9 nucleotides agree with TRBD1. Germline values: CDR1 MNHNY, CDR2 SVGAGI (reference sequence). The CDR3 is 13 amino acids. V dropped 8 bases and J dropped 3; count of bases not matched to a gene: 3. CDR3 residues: CASSGTGTDTQYF. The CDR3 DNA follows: TGTGCCAGCTCAGGGACAGGGACAGATACGCAGTATTTT.

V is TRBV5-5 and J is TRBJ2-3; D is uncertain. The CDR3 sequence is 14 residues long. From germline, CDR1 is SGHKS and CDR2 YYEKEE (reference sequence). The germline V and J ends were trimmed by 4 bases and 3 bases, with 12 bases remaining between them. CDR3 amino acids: CASSPSESTDTQYF. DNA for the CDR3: TGTGCCAGCAGCCCCTCGGAGAGTACAGATACGCAGTATTTT.

The CDR3 coding sequence is TGTGCCAGCAGCCCAAGGACAGGGGTTGGATACAATGAGCAGTTCTTC. It codes for CASSPRTGVGYNEQFF. The rearrangement links TRBV11-3 to TRBJ2-1; TRBD1 matches 9 bases. V gave up 5 bases and J gave up 4 bases; unmatched junction bases: 9. Germline values: CDR1 SGHNT, CDR2 YENEEA. This CDR3 has 16 amino acids. Filled out from reference TRBV11-3 and TRBJ2-1, the complete variable domain reads EAGVVQSPRYKIIEKKQPVAFWCNPISGHNTLYWYLQNLGQGPELLIRYENEEAVDDSQLPKDRFSAERLKGVDSTLKIQPAELGDSAVYLCASSPRTGVGYNEQFFGPGTRLTVL.

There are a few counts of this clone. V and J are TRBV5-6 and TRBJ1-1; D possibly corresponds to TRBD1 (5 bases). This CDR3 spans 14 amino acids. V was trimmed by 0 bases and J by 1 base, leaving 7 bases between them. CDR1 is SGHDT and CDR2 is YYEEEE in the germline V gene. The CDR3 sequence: CASSLVRGNTEAFF. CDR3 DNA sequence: TGTGCCAGCAGCTTGGTTAGGGGGAACACTGAAGCTTTCTTT.

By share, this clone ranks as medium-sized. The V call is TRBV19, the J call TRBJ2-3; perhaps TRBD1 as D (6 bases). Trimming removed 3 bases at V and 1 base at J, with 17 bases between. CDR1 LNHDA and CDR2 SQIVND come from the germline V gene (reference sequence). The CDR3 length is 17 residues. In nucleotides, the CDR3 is TGTGCCAGTAGTATTGATCCCTCGGCAGGGGGCACAGATACGCAGTATTTT. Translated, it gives CASSIDPSAGGTDTQYF.

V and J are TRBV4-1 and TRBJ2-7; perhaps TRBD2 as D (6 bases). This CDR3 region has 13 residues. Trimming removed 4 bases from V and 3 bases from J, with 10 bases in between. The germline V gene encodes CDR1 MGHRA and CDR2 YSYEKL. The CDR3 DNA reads TGCGCCAGCAGCCTTTCGGACTACTACGAGCAGTACTTC. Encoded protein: CASSLSDYYEQYF.

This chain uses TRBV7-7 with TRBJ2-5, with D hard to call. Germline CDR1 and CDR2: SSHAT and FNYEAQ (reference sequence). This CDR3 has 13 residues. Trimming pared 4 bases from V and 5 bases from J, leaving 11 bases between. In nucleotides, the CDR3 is TGTGCCAGCAGCTCTCGAGGTGTGGAGACCCAGTACTTC. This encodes CASSSRGVETQYF.